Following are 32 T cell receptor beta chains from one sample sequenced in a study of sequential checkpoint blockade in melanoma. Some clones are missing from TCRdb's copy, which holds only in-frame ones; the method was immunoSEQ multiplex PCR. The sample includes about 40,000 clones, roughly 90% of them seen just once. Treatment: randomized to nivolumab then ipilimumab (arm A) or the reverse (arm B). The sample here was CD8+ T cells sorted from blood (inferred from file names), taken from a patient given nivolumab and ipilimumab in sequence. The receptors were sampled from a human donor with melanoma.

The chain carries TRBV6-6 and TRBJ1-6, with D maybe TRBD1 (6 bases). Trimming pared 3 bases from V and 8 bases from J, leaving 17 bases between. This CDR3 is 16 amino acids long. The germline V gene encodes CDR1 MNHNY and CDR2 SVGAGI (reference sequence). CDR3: CASSYNREGGHSPLHF. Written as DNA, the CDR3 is TGTGCCAGCAGTTATAACAGGGAAGGAGGTCATTCACCCCTCCACTTT.

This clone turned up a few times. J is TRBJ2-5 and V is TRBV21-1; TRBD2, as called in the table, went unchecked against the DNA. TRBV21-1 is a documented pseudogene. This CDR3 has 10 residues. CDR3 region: CASSCPAQYF. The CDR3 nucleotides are TGTGCCAGCAGCTGTCCTGCCCAGTACTTC.

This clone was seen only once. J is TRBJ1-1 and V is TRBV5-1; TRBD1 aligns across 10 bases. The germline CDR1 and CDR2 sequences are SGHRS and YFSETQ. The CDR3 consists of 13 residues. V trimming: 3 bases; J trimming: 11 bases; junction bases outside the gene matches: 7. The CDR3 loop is CASSYGTGASAFF. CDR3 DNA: TGCGCCAGCAGCTACGGGACAGGGGCATCGGCTTTCTTT.

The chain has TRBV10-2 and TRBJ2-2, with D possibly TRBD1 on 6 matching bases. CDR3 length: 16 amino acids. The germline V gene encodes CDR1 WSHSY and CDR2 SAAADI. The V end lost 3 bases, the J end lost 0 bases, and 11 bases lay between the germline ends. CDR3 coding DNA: TGCGCCAGCAGTGAACAGGGTTGGTCGAACACCGGGGAGCTGTTTTTT. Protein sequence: CASSEQGWSNTGELFF.

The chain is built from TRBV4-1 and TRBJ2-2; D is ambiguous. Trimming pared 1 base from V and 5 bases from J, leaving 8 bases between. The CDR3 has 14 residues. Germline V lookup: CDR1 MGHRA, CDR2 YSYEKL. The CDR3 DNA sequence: TGCGCCAGCAGCCAAGGCCAGGCGACCGGGGAGCTGTTTTTT. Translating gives CASSQGQATGELFF.

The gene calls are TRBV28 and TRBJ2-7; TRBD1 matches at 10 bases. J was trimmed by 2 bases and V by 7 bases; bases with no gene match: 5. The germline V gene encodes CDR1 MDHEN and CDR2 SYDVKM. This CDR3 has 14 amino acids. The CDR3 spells CASTIGQGAYEQYF. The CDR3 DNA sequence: TGTGCCAGCACGATTGGACAGGGGGCCTACGAGCAGTACTTC.

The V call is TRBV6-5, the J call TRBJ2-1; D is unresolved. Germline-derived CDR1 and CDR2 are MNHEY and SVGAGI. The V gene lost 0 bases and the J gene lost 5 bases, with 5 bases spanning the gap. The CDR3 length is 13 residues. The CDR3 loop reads CASSYSENNEQFF. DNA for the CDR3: TGTGCCAGCAGTTACTCCGAGAACAATGAGCAGTTCTTC.

CDR3 amino acids: CASSQSKSEGQGVYEQYF. CDR3 nucleotide sequence: TGTGCCAGCAGCCAATCGAAGTCTGAGGGACAGGGGGTCTACGAGCAGTACTTC. The genes are TRBV14 and TRBJ2-7; 11 nucleotides agree with TRBD1. Germline CDR1 reads SGHDN; CDR2 reads FVKESK. There are 18 residues in the CDR3. With V trimmed by 2 bases and J by 3 bases, 12 bases remained unmatched. Full variable domain (outside the CDR3, taken from reference TRBV14 and TRBJ2-7): EAGVTQFPSHSVIEKGQTVTLRCDPISGHDNLYWYRRVMGKEIKFLLHFVKESKQDESGMPNNRFLAERTGGTYSTLKVQPAELEDSGVYFCASSQSKSEGQGVYEQYFGPGTRLTVT.

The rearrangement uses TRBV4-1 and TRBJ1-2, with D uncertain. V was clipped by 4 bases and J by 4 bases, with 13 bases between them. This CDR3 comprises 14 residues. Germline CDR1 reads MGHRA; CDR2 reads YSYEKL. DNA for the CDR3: TGCGCCAGCAGCCCAGAGAGACGGAGCTATGGCTACACCTTC. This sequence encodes CASSPERRSYGYTF.

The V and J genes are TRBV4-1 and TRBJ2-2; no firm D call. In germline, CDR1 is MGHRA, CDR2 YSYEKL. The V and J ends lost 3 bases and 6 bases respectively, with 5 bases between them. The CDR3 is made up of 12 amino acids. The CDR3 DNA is TGCGCCAGCAGCCATCTCCCCGGGGAGCTGTTTTTT. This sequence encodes CASSHLPGELFF.

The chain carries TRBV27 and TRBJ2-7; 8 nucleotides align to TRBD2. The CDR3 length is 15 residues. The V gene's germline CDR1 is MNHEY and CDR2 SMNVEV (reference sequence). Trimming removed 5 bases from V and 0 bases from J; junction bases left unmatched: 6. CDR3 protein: CASSTFLAGSYEQYF. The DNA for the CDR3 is TGTGCCAGCAGTACCTTCCTAGCGGGCTCCTACGAGCAGTACTTC.

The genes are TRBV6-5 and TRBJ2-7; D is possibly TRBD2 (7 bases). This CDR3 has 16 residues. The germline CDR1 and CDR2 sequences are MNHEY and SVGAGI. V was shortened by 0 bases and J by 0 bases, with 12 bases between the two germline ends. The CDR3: CASSYSEGGASYEQYF. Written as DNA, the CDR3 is TGTGCCAGCAGTTACTCTGAGGGGGGGGCCTCCTACGAGCAGTACTTC.

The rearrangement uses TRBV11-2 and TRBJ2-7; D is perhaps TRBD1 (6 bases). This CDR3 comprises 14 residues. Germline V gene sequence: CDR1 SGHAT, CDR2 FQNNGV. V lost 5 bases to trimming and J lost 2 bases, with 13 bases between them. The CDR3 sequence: CASSTSGTPYEQYF. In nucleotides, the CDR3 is TGTGCCAGCAGCACCTCCGGGACACCCTACGAGCAGTACTTC.

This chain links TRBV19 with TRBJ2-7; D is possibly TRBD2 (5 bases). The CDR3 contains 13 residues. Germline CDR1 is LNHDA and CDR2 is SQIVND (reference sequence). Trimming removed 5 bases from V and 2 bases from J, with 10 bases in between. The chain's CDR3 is CASSEAGAYEQYF. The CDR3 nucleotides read TGTGCCAGTAGTGAAGCCGGGGCCTACGAGCAGTACTTC.

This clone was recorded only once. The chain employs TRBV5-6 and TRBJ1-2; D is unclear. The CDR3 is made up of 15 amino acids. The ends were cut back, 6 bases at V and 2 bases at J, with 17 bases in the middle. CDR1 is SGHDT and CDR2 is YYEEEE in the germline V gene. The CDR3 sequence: CASTSAGLWNYGYTF. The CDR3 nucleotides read TGTGCCAGCACCTCAGCCGGACTTTGGAACTATGGCTACACCTTC.

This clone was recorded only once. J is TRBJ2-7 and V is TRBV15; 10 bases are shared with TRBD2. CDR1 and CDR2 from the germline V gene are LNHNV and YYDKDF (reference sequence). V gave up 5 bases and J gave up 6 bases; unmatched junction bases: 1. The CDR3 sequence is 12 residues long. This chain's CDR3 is CATSWTSGEQYF. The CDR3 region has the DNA TGTGCCACCAGCTGGACTAGCGGCGAGCAGTACTTC.

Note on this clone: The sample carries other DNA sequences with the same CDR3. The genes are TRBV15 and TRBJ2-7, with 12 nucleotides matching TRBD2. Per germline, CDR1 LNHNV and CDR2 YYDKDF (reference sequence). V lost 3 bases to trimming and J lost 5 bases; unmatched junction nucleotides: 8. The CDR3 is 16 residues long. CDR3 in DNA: TGTGCCACCAGCAGTCGTCTAGCGGGAGGGCCGGACGAGCAGTACTTC. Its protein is CATSSRLAGGPDEQYF.

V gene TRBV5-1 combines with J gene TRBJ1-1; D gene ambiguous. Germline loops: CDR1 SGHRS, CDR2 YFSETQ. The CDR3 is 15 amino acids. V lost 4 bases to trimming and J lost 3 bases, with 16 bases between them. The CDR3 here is CASSPGTGVDTEAFF. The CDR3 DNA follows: TGCGCCAGCAGCCCGGGCACCGGGGTGGACACTGAAGCTTTCTTT.

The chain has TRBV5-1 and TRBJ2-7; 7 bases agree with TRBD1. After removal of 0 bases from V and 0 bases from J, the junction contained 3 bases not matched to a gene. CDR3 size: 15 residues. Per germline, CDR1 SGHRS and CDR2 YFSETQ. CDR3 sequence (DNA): TGCGCCAGCAGCTTGGTCGACAGGGTCTCCTACGAGCAGTACTTC. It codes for CASSLVDRVSYEQYF.

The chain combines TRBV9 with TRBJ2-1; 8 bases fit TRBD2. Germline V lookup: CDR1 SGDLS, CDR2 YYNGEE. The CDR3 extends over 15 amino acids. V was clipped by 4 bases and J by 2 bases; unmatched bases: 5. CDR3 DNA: TGTGCCAGCAGCTCCGGACTAGCCACCTACAATGAGCAGTTCTTC. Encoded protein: CASSSGLATYNEQFF.

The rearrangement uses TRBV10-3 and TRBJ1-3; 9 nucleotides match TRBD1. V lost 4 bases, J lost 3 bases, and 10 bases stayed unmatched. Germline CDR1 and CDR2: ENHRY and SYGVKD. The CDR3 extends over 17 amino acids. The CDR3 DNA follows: TGTGCCATCAGTGGGGGGACAGGGAAAATAAATGGAAACACCATATATTTT. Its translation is CAISGGTGKINGNTIYF.

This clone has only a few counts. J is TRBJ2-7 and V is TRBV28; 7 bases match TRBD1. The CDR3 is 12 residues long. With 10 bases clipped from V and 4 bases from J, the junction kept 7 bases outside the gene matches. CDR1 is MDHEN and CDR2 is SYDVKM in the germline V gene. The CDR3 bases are TGTGCCACCGGCGAGGGGGCATACGAGCAGTACTTC. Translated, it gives CATGEGAYEQYF.

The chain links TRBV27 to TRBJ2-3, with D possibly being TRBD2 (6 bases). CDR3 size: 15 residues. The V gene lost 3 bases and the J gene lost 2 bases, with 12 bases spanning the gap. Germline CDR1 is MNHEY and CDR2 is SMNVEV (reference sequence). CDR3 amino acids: CASSLAGPSTDTQYF. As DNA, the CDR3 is TGTGCCAGCAGTTTGGCGGGGCCGTCCACAGATACGCAGTATTTT.

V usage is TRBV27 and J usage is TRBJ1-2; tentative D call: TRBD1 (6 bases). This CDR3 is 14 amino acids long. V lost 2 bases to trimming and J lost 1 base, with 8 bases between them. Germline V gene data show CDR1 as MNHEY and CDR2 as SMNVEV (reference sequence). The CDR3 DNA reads TGTGCCAGCAGTTTAGGACAGAATAACTATGGCTACACCTTC. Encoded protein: CASSLGQNNYGYTF.

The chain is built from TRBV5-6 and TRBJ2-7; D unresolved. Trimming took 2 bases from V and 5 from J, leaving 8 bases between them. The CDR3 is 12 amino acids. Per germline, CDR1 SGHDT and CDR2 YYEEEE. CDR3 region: CASSFSLDEQYF. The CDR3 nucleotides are TGTGCCAGCAGCTTTAGTCTCGACGAGCAGTACTTC.

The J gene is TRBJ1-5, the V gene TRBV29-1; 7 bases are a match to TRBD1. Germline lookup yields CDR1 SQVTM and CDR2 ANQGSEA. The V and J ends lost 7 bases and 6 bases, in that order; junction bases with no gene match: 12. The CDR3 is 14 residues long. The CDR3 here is CSAVGQEVGQPQHF. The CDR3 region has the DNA TGCAGCGCTGTCGGACAGGAGGTTGGTCAGCCCCAGCATTTT.

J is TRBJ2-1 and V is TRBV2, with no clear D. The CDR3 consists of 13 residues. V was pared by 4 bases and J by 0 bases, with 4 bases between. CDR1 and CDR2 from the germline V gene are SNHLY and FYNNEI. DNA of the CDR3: TGTGCCAGCAGTGCCGGCTCCTACAATGAGCAGTTCTTC. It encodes CASSAGSYNEQFF.

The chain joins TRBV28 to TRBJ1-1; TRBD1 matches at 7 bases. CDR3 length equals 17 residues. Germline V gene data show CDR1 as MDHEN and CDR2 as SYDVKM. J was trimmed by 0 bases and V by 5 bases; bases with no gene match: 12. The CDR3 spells CASSPRGQELVNTEAFF. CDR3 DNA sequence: TGTGCCAGCAGTCCCCGAGGACAGGAATTAGTGAACACTGAAGCTTTCTTT.

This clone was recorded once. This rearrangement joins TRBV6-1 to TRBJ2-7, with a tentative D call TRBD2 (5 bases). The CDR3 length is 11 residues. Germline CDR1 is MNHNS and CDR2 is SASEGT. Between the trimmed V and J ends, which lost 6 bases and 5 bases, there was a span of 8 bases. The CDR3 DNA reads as TGTGCCAGCAGCGTGGAGGACGAGCAGTACGTC. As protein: CASSVEDEQYV.

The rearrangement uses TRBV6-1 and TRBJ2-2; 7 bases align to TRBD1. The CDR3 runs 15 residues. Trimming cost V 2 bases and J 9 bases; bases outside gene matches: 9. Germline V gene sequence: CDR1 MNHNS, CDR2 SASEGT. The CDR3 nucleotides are TGTGCCAGCAGTGAAAGACAGGGCGCGGCTCGGGAGCTGTTTTTT. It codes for CASSERQGAARELFF.

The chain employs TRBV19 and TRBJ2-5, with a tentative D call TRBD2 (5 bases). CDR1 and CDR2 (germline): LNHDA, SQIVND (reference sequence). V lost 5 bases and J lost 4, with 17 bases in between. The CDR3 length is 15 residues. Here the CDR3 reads CASSLSGPRGETQYF. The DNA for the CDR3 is TGTGCCAGTAGTCTAAGTGGTCCCCGGGGAGAGACCCAGTACTTC.

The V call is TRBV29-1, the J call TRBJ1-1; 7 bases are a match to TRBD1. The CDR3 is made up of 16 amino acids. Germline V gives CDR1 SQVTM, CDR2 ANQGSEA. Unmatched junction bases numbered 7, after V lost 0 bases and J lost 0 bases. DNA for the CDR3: TGCAGCGTTGAAGATCGGGGACAGCACTTGAACACTGAAGCTTTCTTT. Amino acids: CSVEDRGQHLNTEAFF. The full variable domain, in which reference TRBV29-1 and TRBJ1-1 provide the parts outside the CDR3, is SAVISQKPSRDICQRGTSLTIQCQVDSQVTMMFWYRQQPGQSLTLIATANQGSEATYESGFVIDKFPISRPNLTFSTLTVSNMSPEDSSIYLCSVEDRGQHLNTEAFFGQGTRLTVV.